The source of this T cell receptor (beta chain) is a study of shared clonotypes between healthy human individuals (dated by TCRdb to the early 2020s). Some background on the complete study: A few men and a couple of women, aged 18 to 49 years, made up the cohort. Per donor, three plates each were used for CD4 naive and CD4 memory, two for CD8 naive, and one for CD8 memory. The study deeply sequenced blood TCR repertoires of roughly five healthy adults to estimate repertoire size and the extent of clonotype sharing between individuals. To increase sequencing depth and limit assay-specific biases, TCR repertoire library preparation and sequencing were carried out by different laboratories using diverse techniques. Between about 0.8 and 9 billion PBMCs per donor were obtained by leukapheresis. Results the study describes overall, beyond this receptor: Naive subsets generally had larger estimated clonotype richness than memory subsets did. Rarefaction of sorted-subset datasets indicated incomplete sequencing despite the large sequencing depth. Based on pairwise subsampling, the degree of clonotype sharing among donors was expected to be affected by sequencing depth. Only blood was sampled, and tissue TCR repertoires likely differ from those in blood. When a few donors were compared, the shared fraction of clonotypes was roughly 5% for naive CD4, roughly 3.4% for naive CD8, 2.3% for memory CD4, and 0.35% to 0.4% for memory CD8. Higher generation probabilities were observed for clonotypes shared by all four sorted-subset donors than for non-shared clonotypes. The small number of donors limited the genetic and exposure-history diversity represented.

This clone appeared once. No antigen is known for it. Base qualities are not at hand, and no much larger clone is one base apart. The CDR3 goes from the cysteine to the phenylalanine over 20 residues. Only the CDR3 DNA is retained, 60 bases long and in frame from the first base. The donors were healthy, HIV-negative adults who had no recently reported acute infections or vaccinations. Only Caucasian adults living in Nashville, Tennessee, USA were represented among the donors. The CD8 memory samples were a combination of magnetically selected CD45RO+ cells and CCR7-negative CD45RA+ effector memory (TemRA) cells. Blood was obtained by leukapheresis, after which PBMCs were separated by Ficoll-Histopaque density gradient centrifugation and cryopreserved in liquid nitrogen vapor phase. Analytical flow cytometry was used to check the purity and quantity of every magnetically sorted T cell population. Genomic DNA was isolated from every sorted fraction and measured by UV absorbance on a Nanodrop 2000c.

Using the deep immunoSEQ assay, multiplex PCR amplified TCR CDR3 regions from genomic DNA. Extracted genomic DNA from each cell subset was spread evenly across all wells of several immunoSEQ 96-well plates, with each plate serving as a replicate. For sorted subsets, around 200 ng genomic DNA, equal to tens of thousands of T cell genomes, was loaded into each replicate PCR. Purified libraries were quantified with a Qubit 3.0 fluorometer, sized on a Bioanalyzer 2100, and re-quantified with the KAPA Library Quantification kit. Every immunoSEQ 96-well plate was sequenced on a dedicated single-read 150-cycle Illumina NextSeq 550 flow cell. On the study's bioinformatics: The immunoSEQ output contained only junctional sequences without quality scores, so filtering could not match that applied to full-length reads. Sequences were annotated with PyIR, a Python wrapper for IgBLAST v1.9, and V/J genes and CDR3 were assigned using IMGT germline references. Reads were filtered out if the reads had weak V/J assignments (E-value above 1e-6), no CDR3, stop codons, out-of-frame junctions, or ambiguous translated residues. V3J clonotypes were defined by identical inferred V gene, J gene, and CDR3 amino acid sequence. Percentage overlap between repertoires was computed as shared unique clonotypes divided by the size of the smaller repertoire. Richness of each repertoire was evaluated using RTK rarefaction, the Chao1 estimator, and Recon v2.1 estimates of unobserved clonotypes. OLGA was used to compute generation probabilities for all TCRbeta clonotypes that the gDNA method yielded from a handful of donors. What TCRdb holds here is the immuneACCESS table cut down to in-frame rearrangements. Part of the clones is not present; checked against another copy, under half of the missing clones reflect an unresolved V gene, and the others are unexplained. That table gives V, J and clone size, and the DNA gave D and trimming. Recorded for this sample are more than 550,000 clones; 90% of them occurred a single time. 30% to 40% of the sample goes to the ten largest clones.

The TCR comes from a man aged 18 to 30 in good health. Some clones in this sample may be carry-over from other donors' samples. This receptor chain uses TRBV21-1 and TRBJ2-7. TRBV21-1 is assigned pseudogene status. Sequenced input: memory CD8+ T cells from PBMCs. Sample cell subset or site, as interpreted from the label and publication: CD45RO+ cells pooled with CCR7-negative TemRA cells. The bases are TGTGCCAGCACCCGGGGGGCCTGTCGAAACACAGGGGAGTGGACCTACGAGCAGTACTTC. Translation gives CASTRGACRNTGEWTYEQYF.